This is a list of T cell receptor beta chains from one sample in a study of blood T cell repertoires in COVID-19. The repertoire was sequenced with immunoSEQ multiplex PCR; TCRdb's copy has only in-frame clones and lacks some. The table includes fewer than 200,000 clones, approximately 82% detected once. Input material: PBMCs or T cells enriched from blood (not recorded which). These receptors were obtained from a man aged 50 to 59 who had recovered from COVID-19. The CDR3 runs from the conserved cysteine through the conserved F or W. D genes are given only for firm matches. Not all rows give a size; the values are once, few, many and, for expanded clones, a class.

V,J,size,D,CDR3
TRBV30,TRBJ1-6,few,TRBD1,CAWSVGQENSPLHF
TRBV28,TRBJ1-1,NA,NA,CASSPHGPTNTEAFF
TRBV18,TRBJ1-5,few,NA,CASSPPEGSRNQPQHF
TRBV6-4,TRBJ1-1,NA,NA,CASSMIAGPDRRAFF
TRBV3-1/TRBV3-2,TRBJ2-3,NA,NA,CASSQVIQARTDTQYF
TRBV18,TRBJ1-1,few,TRBD1,CASSPLNSIIRDRGFDTEAFF
TRBV7-9,TRBJ2-5,few,TRBD2,CASSLGSGGLQETQYF
TRBV9,TRBJ2-2,NA,TRBD1,CASSPPGTGRFGGELFF
TRBV19,TRBJ1-1,once,NA,CASSEAGHTMNTEAFF
TRBV9,TRBJ1-2,NA,NA,CASSVALSVTANYGYTF
TRBV27,TRBJ2-7,NA,TRBD2,CASRWTSGGRHEQYF
TRBV11-3,TRBJ2-7,NA,TRBD1,CASSSGDSSYEQYF
TRBV12-3/TRBV12-4,TRBJ1-1,NA,TRBD1,CASRRTTGEAFF
TRBV6-5,TRBJ2-7,NA,TRBD2,CASRREGNEQYF
TRBV11-3,TRBJ2-5,NA,TRBD2,CASSLGRGGSQETQYF
TRBV20-1,TRBJ2-7,NA,NA,CSASRGGTYEQYF
TRBV27,TRBJ2-3,NA,NA,CASSPTGFRDTQYF
TRBV3-1/TRBV3-2,TRBJ2-1,NA,NA,CASRLWYRDNEQFF
TRBV25-1,TRBJ2-1,once,TRBD2,CASSDGTRISNEQFF
TRBV5-1,TRBJ2-5,NA,TRBD2,CASTLTGGQETQYF
TRBV19,TRBJ1-5,NA,NA,CASSYPGNQPQHF
TRBV5-5,TRBJ1-5,NA,TRBD1,CASSSNPPGQASNQPQHF
TRBV9,TRBJ2-1,NA,TRBD2,CASSMELAGGNNEQFF
TRBV11-3,TRBJ2-1,NA,NA,CASSLGGAANEQFF
TRBV3-1/TRBV3-2,TRBJ2-5,NA,TRBD2,CASSQESIRLAGGQTQYF
TRBV21-1,TRBJ1-2,few,NA,CASSKADDRGRTYGYTF
TRBV7-3,TRBJ2-2,few,TRBD1,CASSRTVTGVTGELFF
TRBV12-3/TRBV12-4,TRBJ2-7,NA,NA,CASTRNIYEQYF
TRBV6-4,TRBJ2-1,NA,NA,CASSESAVRGEQFF
TRBV7-2,TRBJ2-1,NA,TRBD2,CASSSPRAGELYEQFF
TRBV10-1,TRBJ1-1,NA,TRBD1,CASSLTGAATEAFF
TRBV11-2,TRBJ1-2,once,NA,CASSLPGALDGYTF